Below, 6 T cell receptor beta chains from the same sample are listed, as sequenced in a study of blood T cells in healthy people across ages. Then a second PCR, running roughly 7 to 11 cycles, was carried out with a sample-barcoded 5' primer and a J-beta primer mix. From the 5' RACE reads, TCRdb called clonotypes with MiXCR, one entry per CDR3 protein. Altogether hundreds of thousands of distinct CDR3 sequences are present, 35% to 50% being singletons, with the ten largest covering 15% to 20%. Sequencing input: blood. The origin of the receptors is an elderly man in good health.

This clonotype has just a few counts. The rearrangement uses TRBV20-1 and TRBJ2-1; 11 bases agree with TRBD2. The CDR3 contains 17 residues. The germline CDR1 and CDR2 sequences are DFQATT and SNEGSKA (reference sequence). CDR3 in DNA: TGCAGCGCTCCCGTCCCCGTAACTAGCGGGAGAGCAAATGAGCAGTTCTTC. Translating gives CSAPVPVTSGRANEQFF.

The chain uses TRBV29-1 and TRBJ1-2; D might be TRBD1 (5 bases). Germline V gives CDR1 SQVTM, CDR2 ANQGSEA. The ends were cut back, 7 bases at V and 8 bases at J, with 14 bases in the middle. The CDR3 covers 11 residues. CDR3 bases: TGCAGCGCAAGGGACCCTAACGGCTACACCTTC. Translated: CSARDPNGYTF.

V is TRBV20-1 and J is TRBJ2-5; 8 bases are a match to TRBD2. Unmatched junction bases numbered 10, after V lost 5 bases and J lost 2 bases. Germline loops: CDR1 DFQATT, CDR2 SNEGSKA (reference sequence). The CDR3 is 15 residues long. CDR3: CSAGSGRVQQETQYF. The CDR3 nucleotides are TGCAGTGCTGGGAGCGGGAGAGTTCAGCAAGAGACCCAGTACTTC.

This clonotype was counted between two and nine times. V gene TRBV28 combines with J gene TRBJ2-5; the match to TRBD1 covers 7 bases. With 6 bases clipped from V and 2 bases from J, the junction kept 12 bases outside the gene matches. Germline assignment: CDR1 MDHEN and CDR2 SYDVKM. This CDR3 is 16 amino acids long. The CDR3 region is CASSLPRPGQQETQYF. The CDR3 nucleotides are TGTGCCAGCAGCTTACCACGACCGGGACAGCAAGAGACCCAGTACTTC.

This clonotype has a handful of counts. J is TRBJ1-2 and V is TRBV20-1, with D maybe TRBD1 (6 bases). Germline CDR1 reads DFQATT; CDR2 reads SNEGSKA (reference sequence). V gave up 6 bases and J gave up 6 bases, with 14 bases separating them. The CDR3 has 12 amino acids. In DNA, the CDR3 is TGCAGTGCCACCCCTACAGGGAATGGCTACACCTTC. This gives the protein CSATPTGNGYTF.

This clonotype has only one observation. The V call is TRBV28, the J call TRBJ2-7, with D possibly TRBD1 on 6 matching bases. The V gene's germline CDR1 is MDHEN and CDR2 SYDVKM. The CDR3 runs 15 residues. Trimming cost V 8 bases and J 7 bases, with 24 bases left between them. CDR3: CASSWTVDQASEQYF. CDR3 DNA: TGTGCCAGCTCCTGGACAGTTGATCAAGCCAGTGAGCAGTACTTC.